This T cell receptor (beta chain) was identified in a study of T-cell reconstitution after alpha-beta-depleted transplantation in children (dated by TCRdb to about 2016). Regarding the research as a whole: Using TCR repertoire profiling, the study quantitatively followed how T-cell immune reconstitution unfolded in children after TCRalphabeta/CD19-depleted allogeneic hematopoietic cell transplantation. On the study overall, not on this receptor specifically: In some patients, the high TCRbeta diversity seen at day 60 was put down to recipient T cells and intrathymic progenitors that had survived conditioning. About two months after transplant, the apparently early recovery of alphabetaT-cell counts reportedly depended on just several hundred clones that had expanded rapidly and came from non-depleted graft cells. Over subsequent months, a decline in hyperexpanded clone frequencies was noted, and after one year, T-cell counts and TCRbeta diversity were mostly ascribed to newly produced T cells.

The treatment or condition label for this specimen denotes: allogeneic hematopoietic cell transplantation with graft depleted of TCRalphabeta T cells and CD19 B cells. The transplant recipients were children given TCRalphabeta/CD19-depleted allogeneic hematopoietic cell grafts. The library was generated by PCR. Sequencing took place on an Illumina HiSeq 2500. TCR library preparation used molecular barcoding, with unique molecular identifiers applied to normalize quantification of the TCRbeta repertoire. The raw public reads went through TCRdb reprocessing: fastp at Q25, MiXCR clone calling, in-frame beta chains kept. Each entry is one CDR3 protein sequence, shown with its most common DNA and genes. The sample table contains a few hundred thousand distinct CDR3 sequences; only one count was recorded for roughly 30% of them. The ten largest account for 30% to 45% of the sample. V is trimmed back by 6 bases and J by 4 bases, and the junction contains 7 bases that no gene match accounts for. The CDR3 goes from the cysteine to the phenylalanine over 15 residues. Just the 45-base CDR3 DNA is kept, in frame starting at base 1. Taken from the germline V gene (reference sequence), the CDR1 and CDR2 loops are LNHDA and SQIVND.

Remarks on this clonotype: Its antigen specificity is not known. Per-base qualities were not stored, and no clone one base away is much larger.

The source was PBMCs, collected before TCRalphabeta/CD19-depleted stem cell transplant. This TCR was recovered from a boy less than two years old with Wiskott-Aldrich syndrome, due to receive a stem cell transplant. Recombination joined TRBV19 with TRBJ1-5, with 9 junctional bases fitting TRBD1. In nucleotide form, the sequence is TGTGCCAGTAGGGGGACAGGGTCTCGGAATCAGCCCCAGCATTTT. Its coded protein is CASRGTGSRNQPQHF. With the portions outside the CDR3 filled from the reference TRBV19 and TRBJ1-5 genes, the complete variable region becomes DGGITQSPKYLFRKEGQNVTLSCEQNLNHDAMYWYRQDPGQGLRLIYYSQIVNDFQKGDIAEGYSVSREKKESFPLTVTSAQKNPTAFYLCASRGTGSRNQPQHFGDGTRLSIL.